This entry describes one TCR beta chain. Profiled with immunoSEQ multiplex PCR; TCRdb holds only in-frame clones, not every one. The sample comprises around 78,000 clones, roughly nine tenths of which are singletons, and 1.9% rests with the top ten. The record originates from a study of blood T cell repertoires in COVID-19. The sample consisted of peripheral blood. This sequence originates from a woman aged 55-70 years with acute or convalescent COVID-19.

The chain's CDR3 is CASSPPGFDGYTF. Here the CDR3 DNA reads TGTGCCAGCAGTCCCCCGGGATTCGATGGCTACACCTTC. The chain links TRBV28 to TRBJ1-2; D call uncertain. CDR3 length equals 13 residues. Trimming removed 5 bases from V and 6 bases from J, with 13 bases in between. CDR1 is MDHEN and CDR2 is SYDVKM in the germline V gene.